Sequencing of this TCR delta chain was carried out in a study of gamma-delta chains in newborns, infants, children. Study details: Polyclonal expansion of innate γδ T cells after birth follows microbial exposure.

TCRdb re-processed the reads via CATT. The data hold fewer than 3,000 delta-chain clones, with around 46% observed a single time. V shed 1 base, J shed 0 bases, and the junction held 17 bases outside the gene matches. Germline V CDR1 and CDR2: TSWWSYY, QGS. The CDR3 has 21 amino acids. The clonotype was recovered from a child who received the measles vaccine. This chain uses TRDV1 with TRDJ1, with 10 positions matching TRDD3. This sample comprised blood, obtained at baseline. DNA of the CDR3: TGTGCTCTTGGGGAACGGGCTTCCCAGTACTGGGGGATCCCGTACACCGATAAACTCATCTTT. This encodes CALGERASQYWGIPYTDKLIF.